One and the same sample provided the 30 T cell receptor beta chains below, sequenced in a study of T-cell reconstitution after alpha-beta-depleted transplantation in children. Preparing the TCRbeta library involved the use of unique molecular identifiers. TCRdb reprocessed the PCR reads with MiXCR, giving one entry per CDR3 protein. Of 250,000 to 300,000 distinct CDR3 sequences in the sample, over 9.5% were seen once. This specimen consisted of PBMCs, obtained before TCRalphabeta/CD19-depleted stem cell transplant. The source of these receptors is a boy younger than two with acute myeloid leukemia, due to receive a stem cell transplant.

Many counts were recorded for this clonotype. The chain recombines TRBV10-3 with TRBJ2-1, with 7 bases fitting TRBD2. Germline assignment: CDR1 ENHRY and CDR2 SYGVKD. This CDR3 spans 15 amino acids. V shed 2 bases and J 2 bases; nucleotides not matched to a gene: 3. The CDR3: CAISEGLAAYNEQFF. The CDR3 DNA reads TGTGCCATCAGTGAGGGCCTAGCGGCCTACAATGAGCAGTTCTTC.

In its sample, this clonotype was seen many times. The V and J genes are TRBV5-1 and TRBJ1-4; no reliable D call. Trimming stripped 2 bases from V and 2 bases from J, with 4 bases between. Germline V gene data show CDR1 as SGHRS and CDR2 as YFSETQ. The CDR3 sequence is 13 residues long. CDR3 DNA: TGCGCCAGCAGCTTCGGTACTAATGAAAAACTGTTTTTT. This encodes CASSFGTNEKLFF.

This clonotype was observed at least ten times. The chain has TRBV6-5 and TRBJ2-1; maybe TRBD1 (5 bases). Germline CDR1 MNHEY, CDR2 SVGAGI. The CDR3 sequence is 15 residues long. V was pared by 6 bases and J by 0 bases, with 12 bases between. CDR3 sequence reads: CASRRSGPSYNEQFF. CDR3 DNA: TGTGCCAGCAGGCGCTCAGGGCCCTCCTACAATGAGCAGTTCTTC.

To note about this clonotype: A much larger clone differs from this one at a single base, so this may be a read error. The CDR3 region is CASSYPRTAGDNYEQYF. CDR3 DNA sequence: TGTGCCAGCAGTTATCCGAGGACGGCGGGAGATAACTACGAGCAGTACTTC. The chain combines TRBV6-2 or TRBV6-3 with TRBJ2-7; 7 nucleotides align to TRBD2. The CDR3 is made up of 17 amino acids. V lost 3 bases to trimming and J lost 3 bases; unmatched junction nucleotides: 14. Germline CDR1 and CDR2: MNHEY and SVGEGT.

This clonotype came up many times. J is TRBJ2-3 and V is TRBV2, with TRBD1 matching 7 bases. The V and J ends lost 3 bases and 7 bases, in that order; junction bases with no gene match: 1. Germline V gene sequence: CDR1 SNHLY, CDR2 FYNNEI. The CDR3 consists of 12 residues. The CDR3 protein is CASSDRGNTQYF. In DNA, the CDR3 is TGTGCCAGCAGTGACAGGGGGAATACGCAGTATTTT. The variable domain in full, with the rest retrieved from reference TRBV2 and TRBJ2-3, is EPEVTQTPSHQVTQMGQEVILRCVPISNHLYFYWYRQILGQKVEFLVSFYNNEISEKSEIFDDQFSVERPDGSNFTLKIRSTKLEDSAMYFCASSDRGNTQYFGPGTRLTVL.

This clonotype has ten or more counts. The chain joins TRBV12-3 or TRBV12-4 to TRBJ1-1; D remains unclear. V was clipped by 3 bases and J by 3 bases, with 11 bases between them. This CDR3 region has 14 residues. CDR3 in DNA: TGTGCCAGCAGTTTTATTCGGGCTTACACTGAAGCTTTCTTT. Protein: CASSFIRAYTEAFF.

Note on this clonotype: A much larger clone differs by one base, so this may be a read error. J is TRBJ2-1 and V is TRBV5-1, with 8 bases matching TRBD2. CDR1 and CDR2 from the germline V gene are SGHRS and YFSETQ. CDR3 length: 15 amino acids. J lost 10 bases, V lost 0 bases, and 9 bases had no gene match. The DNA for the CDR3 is TGCGCCAGCAGCTTGGCAGCGGGGGCTTCCTACGAGCAGTTCTTC. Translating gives CASSLAAGASYEQFF.

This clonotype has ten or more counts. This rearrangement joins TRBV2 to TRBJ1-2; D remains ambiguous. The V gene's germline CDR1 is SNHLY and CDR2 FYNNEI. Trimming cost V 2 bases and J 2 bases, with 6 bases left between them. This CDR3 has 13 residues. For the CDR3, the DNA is TGTGCCAGCAGTGAAAACCCCAACTATGGCTACACCTTC. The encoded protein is CASSENPNYGYTF.

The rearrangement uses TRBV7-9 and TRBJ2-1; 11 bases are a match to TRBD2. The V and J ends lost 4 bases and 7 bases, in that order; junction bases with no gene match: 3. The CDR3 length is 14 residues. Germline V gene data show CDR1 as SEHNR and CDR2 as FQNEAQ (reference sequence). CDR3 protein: CASSSSGRKNEQFF. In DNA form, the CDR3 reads TGTGCCAGCAGCTCTAGCGGGAGGAAGAATGAGCAGTTCTTC.

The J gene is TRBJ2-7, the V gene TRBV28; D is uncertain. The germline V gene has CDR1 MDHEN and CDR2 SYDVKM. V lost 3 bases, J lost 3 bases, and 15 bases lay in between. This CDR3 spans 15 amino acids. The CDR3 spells CASSFRRVTYYEQYF. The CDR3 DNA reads TGTGCCAGCAGTTTTCGCCGTGTCACCTACTACGAGCAGTACTTC.

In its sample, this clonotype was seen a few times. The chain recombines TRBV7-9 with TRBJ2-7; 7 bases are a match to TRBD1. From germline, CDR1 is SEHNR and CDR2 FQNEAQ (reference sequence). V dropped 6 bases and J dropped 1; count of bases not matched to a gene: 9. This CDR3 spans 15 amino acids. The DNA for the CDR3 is TGTGCCAGCAGAGGACGGGACAGTTCTTCCTACGAGCAGTACTTC. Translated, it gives CASRGRDSSSYEQYF.

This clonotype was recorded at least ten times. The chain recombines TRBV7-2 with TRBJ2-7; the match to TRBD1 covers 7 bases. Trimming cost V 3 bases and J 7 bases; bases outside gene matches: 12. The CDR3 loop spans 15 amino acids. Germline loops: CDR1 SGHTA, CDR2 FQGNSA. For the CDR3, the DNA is TGTGCCAGCAGCTTCACCCAGACAGGGTCAAGGGAGCAGTACTTC. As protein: CASSFTQTGSREQYF.

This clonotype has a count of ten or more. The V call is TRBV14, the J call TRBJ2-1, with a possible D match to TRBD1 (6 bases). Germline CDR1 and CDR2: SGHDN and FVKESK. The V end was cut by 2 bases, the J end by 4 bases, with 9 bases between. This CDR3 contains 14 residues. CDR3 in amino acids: CASSQNRVYNEQFF. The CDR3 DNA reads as TGTGCCAGCAGCCAAAACAGGGTATACAATGAGCAGTTCTTC.

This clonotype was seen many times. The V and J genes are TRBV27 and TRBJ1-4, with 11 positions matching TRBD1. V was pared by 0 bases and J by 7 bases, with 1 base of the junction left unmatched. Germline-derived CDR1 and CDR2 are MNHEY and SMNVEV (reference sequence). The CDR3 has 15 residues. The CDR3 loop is CASSLSGTGGEKLFF. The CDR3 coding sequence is TGTGCCAGCAGTTTATCGGGGACAGGGGGTGAAAAACTGTTTTTT.

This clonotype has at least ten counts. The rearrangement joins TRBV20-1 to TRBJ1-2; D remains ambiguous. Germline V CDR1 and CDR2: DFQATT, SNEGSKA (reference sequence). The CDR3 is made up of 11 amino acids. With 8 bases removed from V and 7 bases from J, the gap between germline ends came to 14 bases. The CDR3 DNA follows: TGCAGTCCCCGGGGAATGGCTGGCTACACCTTC. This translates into CSPRGMAGYTF.

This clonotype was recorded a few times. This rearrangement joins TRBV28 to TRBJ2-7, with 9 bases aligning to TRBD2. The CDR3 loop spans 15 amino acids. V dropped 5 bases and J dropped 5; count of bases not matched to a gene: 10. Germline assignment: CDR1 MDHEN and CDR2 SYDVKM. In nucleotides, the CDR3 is TGTGCCAGCAGTCTAAAGCGGGGGGCCCAGAACGAGCAGTACTTC. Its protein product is CASSLKRGAQNEQYF.

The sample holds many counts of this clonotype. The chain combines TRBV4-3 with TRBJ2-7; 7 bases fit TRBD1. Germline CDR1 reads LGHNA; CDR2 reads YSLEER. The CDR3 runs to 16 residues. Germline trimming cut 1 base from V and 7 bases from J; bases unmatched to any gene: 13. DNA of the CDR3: TGCGCCAGCAGCCAAGGATCTTACAGGGGTCTTAATGAGCAGTACTTC. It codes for CASSQGSYRGLNEQYF.

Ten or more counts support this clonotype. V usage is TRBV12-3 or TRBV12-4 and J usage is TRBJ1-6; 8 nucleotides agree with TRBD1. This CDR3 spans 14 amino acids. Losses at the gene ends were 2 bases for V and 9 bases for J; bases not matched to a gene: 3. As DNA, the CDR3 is TGTGCCAGCAGTTTAACAGGGGGAGGTTCACCCCTCCACTTT. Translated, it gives CASSLTGGGSPLHF.

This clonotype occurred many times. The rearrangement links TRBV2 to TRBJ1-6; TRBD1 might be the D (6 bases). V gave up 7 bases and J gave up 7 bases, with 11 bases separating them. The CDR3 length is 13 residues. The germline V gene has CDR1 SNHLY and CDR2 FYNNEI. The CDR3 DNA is TGTGCCAGCAAGGGGGAACGGAATTCACCCCTCCACTTT. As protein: CASKGERNSPLHF.

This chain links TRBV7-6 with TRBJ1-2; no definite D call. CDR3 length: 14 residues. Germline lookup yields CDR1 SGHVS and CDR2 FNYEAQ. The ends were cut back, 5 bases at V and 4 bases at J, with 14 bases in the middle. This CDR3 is CASSASMGGYGYTF. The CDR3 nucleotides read TGTGCCAGCAGCGCCTCCATGGGCGGCTATGGCTACACCTTC.

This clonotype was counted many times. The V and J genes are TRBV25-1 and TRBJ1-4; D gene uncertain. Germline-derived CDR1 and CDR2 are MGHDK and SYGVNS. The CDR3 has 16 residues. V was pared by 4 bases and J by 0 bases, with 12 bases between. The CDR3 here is CASSGAQHATNEKLFF. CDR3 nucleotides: TGTGCCAGCAGTGGGGCCCAACATGCAACTAATGAAAAACTGTTTTTT.

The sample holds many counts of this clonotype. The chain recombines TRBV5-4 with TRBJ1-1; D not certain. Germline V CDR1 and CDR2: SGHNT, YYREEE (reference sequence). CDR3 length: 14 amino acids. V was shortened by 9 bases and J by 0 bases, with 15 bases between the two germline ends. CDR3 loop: CATNPSWVNTEAFF. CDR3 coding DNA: TGTGCCACCAACCCCAGTTGGGTGAACACTGAAGCTTTCTTT.

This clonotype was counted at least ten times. CDR3 coding DNA: TGTGCCAGCAGCCAAGACAGGGGGCGCGTCGATGAGCAGTTCTTC. This codes for CASSQDRGRVDEQFF. The V and J genes are TRBV7-8 and TRBJ2-1, with TRBD1 matching over 10 bases. CDR1 SGHVS and CDR2 FQNEAQ come from the germline V gene. J gave up 8 bases and V 5 bases, and 9 bases lay outside the gene matches. The CDR3 is 15 residues long.

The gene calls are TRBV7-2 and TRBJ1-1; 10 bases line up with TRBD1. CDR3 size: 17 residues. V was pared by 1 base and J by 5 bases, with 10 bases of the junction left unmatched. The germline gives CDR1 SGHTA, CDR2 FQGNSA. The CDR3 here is CASSLVGQGLGGTEAFF. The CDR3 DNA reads TGTGCCAGCAGCTTAGTGGGACAGGGGTTGGGAGGGACTGAAGCTTTCTTT. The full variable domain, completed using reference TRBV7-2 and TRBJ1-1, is GAGVSQSPSNKVTEKGKDVELRCDPISGHTALYWYRQSLGQGLEFLIYFQGNSAPDKSGLPSDRFSAERTGGSVSTLTIQRTQQEDSAVYLCASSLVGQGLGGTEAFFGQGTRLTVV.

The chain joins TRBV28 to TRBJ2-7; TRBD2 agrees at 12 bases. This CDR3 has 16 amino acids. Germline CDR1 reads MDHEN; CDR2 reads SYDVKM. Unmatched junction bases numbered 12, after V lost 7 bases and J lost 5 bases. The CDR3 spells CASTTLKTSGRNEQYF. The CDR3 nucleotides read TGTGCCAGCACCACCTTGAAGACTAGCGGGAGAAACGAGCAGTACTTC. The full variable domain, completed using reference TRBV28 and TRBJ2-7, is DVKVTQSSRYLVKRTGEKVFLECVQDMDHENMFWYRQDPGLGLRLIYFSYDVKMKEKGDIPEGYSVSREKKERFSLILESASTNQTSMYLCASTTLKTSGRNEQYFGPGTRLTVT.

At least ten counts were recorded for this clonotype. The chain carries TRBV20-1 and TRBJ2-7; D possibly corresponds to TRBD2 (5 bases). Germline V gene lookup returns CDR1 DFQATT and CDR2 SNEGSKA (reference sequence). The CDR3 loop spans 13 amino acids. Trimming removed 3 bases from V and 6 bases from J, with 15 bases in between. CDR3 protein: CSARQEVLGEQYF. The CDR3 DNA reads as TGCAGTGCTAGGCAGGAGGTCTTGGGCGAGCAGTACTTC.

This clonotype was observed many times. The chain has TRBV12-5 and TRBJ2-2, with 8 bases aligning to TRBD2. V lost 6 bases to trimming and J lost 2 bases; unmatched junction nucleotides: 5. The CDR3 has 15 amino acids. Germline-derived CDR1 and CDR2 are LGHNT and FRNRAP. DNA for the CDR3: TGTGCTAGTGGGGCGGGAGGCCTTAACACCGGGGAGCTGTTTTTT. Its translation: CASGAGGLNTGELFF.

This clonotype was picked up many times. Here the CDR3 DNA reads TGTGCCAGCAGTCGCTGGGACAGGGAGGGCGAAGAGACCCAGTACTTC. This gives the protein CASSRWDREGEETQYF. The chain joins TRBV28 to TRBJ2-5; 9 positions match TRBD1. The CDR3 sequence is 16 residues long. V trimming: 5 bases; J trimming: 3 bases; junction bases outside the gene matches: 10. The germline V gene encodes CDR1 MDHEN and CDR2 SYDVKM.

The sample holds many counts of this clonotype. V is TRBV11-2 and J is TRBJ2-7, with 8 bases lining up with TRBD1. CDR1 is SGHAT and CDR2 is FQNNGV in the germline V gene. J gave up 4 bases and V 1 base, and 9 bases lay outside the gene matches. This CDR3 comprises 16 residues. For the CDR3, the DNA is TGTGCCAGCAGCTTAGTGGGCAGGGGGCGAGGTTACGAGCAGTACTTC. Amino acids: CASSLVGRGRGYEQYF.

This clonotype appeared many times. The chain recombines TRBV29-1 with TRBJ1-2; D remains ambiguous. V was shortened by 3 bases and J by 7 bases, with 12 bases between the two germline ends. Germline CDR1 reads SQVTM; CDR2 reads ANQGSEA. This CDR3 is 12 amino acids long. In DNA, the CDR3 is TGCAGCGTTGAGGCGGTCCCCGGTGGCTACACCTTC. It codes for CSVEAVPGGYTF.